Listed below are T cell receptor beta chains from one sample, sequenced in a study of blood T cell repertoires in COVID-19. Assay used: immunoSEQ multiplex PCR; TCRdb lists only in-frame clones, some missing. The data show approximately 440,000 clones, roughly 88% seen once. Sequences were obtained from PBMCs or T cells enriched from blood (not recorded which). The receptors derive from a man between 18 and 29 years old who had recovered from COVID-19. Each CDR3 is given with its conserved first and last residue. D genes are given only for firm matches. The listing skips clone size in some rows; elsewhere it reads once, few, many or a size class.

v_gene	abundance	j_gene	d_gene	len	CDR3nt	CDR3aa
TRBV5-1	once	TRBJ1-2	TRBD1	16	TGCGCCAGCAGCTTGGACGCATCCGGGACAGGGGGCGGCTACACCTTC	CASSLDASGTGGGYTF
TRBV6-5	.	TRBJ1-2	.	13	TGTGCCAGCCGTCCGGCCGTCGGGGAGGGCTACACCTTC	CASRPAVGEGYTF
TRBV27	.	TRBJ1-2	TRBD1	16	TGTGCCAGCAGTTTAAAATCGCCGGGACAGGGGGCGGGCAACACCTTC	CASSLKSPGQGAGNTF
TRBV27	.	TRBJ1-6	.	14	TGTGCCAGCAGTTCCCCCTCGGAGAATTCACCCCTCCACTTT	CASSSPSENSPLHF
TRBV7-9	.	TRBJ1-5	.	17	TGTGCCAGCAGCTCCTTTCGAAACGGACAGTATTATCAGCCCCAGCATTTT	CASSSFRNGQYYQPQHF
TRBV28	.	TRBJ1-2	.	13	TGTGCCAGCAGTTCCCCGGGGGGTTCTGGCTACACCTTC	CASSSPGGSGYTF
TRBV18	.	TRBJ1-2	TRBD1	15	TGTGCCAGCTCACCAACGGACAGGTTTTTTGTAGGCTACACCTTC	CASSPTDRFFVGYTF
TRBV2	.	TRBJ2-1	.	15	TGTGCCAGCGGGAGGACGGTCAACTCCTACAATGAGCAGTTCTTC	CASGRTVNSYNEQFF
TRBV27	.	TRBJ1-5	.	11	TGTGCCAGCCATAAATCAGCGGCCCAGCATTTT	CASHKSAAQHF
TRBV10-3	.	TRBJ1-1	.	15	TGTGCCATCAGGGCCGGGGAGGTCATGAACACTGAAGCTTTCTTT	CAIRAGEVMNTEAFF
TRBV19	few	TRBJ1-6	.	14	TGTGCCAGTAGTATCGACAGTCAAGATTCACCCCTCCACTTT	CASSIDSQDSPLHF
TRBV27	.	TRBJ1-6	.	15	TGTGCCAGCAGTAAAGAGGGGGACTATAATTCACCCCTCCACTTT	CASSKEGDYNSPLHF
TRBV5-4	once	TRBJ1-1	.	13	TGTGCCAGCAGCCACAGGGTGGAGACTGAAGCTTTCTTT	CASSHRVETEAFF
TRBV6-5	.	TRBJ1-1	TRBD1	15	TGTGCCAGCAGTTCTTACGACAGGGGCCCTCGTGAAGCTTTCTTT	CASSSYDRGPREAFF
TRBV9	.	TRBJ1-6	.	15	TGTGCCAGCAGCGTCGACAGCAAAGAAAATTCACCCCTCCACTTT	CASSVDSKENSPLHF
TRBV25-1	.	TRBJ2-7	TRBD2	18	TGTGCCAGCAGTCCAGCGTTGGGTACTAGCGGCCCATCCTACGAGCAGTACTTC	CASSPALGTSGPSYEQYF
TRBV28	once	TRBJ2-5	TRBD2	17	TGTGCCAGCAGGCTCTCGCGGGAGCGAAAATGGGAAGAGACCCAGTACTTC	CASRLSRERKWEETQYF
TRBV15	.	TRBJ2-3	TRBD2	17	TGTGCCACCAGCAGAGATATTGGACTAGCGGGCACAGATACGCAGTATTTT	CATSRDIGLAGTDTQYF
TRBV2	.	TRBJ1-3	TRBD1	15	TGTGCCAGCAGTATGCGACAGGGGAATGGAAACACCATATATTTT	CASSMRQGNGNTIYF
TRBV18	.	TRBJ1-1	TRBD1	14	TGTGCCAGCTCACCGGGACAGGGGTGGACTGAAGCTTTCTTT	CASSPGQGWTEAFF
TRBV5-5	.	TRBJ2-6	TRBD1	14	TGTGCCAGCAATCGGGAACAGGGGGCTGTCGTCCTGACTTTC	CASNREQGAVVLTF
TRBV2	.	TRBJ1-5	TRBD1	13	TGTGCCAGCAGTGCCAGGGGGAATCAGCCCCAGCATTTT	CASSARGNQPQHF
TRBV11-3	.	TRBJ1-2	TRBD1	13	TGTGCCAGCAGGGACAGGGCCGACTATGGCTACACCTTC	CASRDRADYGYTF
TRBV5-1	.	TRBJ1-6	TRBD1	15	TGCGCCAGCAGCTTGGGGACAGGGGATAATTCACCCCTCCACTTT	CASSLGTGDNSPLHF
TRBV28	once	TRBJ1-1	.	15	TGTGCCAGCAGTTTATCCGGGACTGCGAACACTGAAGCTTTCTTT	CASSLSGTANTEAFF
TRBV28	.	TRBJ2-2	.	16	TGTGCCAGCAGTTTACTGTCGGGGACGAACACCGGGGAGCTGTTTTTT	CASSLLSGTNTGELFF
TRBV6-1	.	TRBJ2-2	.	18	TGTGCCAGCAGTGAATACCCCCCGGGGGGCGGATACACCGGGGAGCTGTTTTTT	CASSEYPPGGGYTGELFF
TRBV2	.	TRBJ2-3	TRBD2	16	TGTGCCAGCAGGGGACTAGCGGGGGCCCTCACAGATACGCAGTATTTT	CASRGLAGALTDTQYF
TRBV28	.	TRBJ1-2	.	14	TGTGCCAGCAGTTCGGGCTCGTGGGGCCGGGGCTACACCTTC	CASSSGSWGRGYTF
TRBV5-1	.	TRBJ1-4	.	15	TGCGCCAGCAGCGCCCGGGCCAATAAGGGGGAAAAACTGTTTTTT	CASSARANKGEKLFF
TRBV10-2	few	TRBJ1-2	.	16	TGCGCCAGCAGTGCCCCGGAGACAGGTGGATCGTCGGACTACACCTTC	CASSAPETGGSSDYTF
TRBV2	few	TRBJ2-5	.	14	TGTGCCAGCAGTGAAGGAGGCGGACAAGAGACCCAGTACTTC	CASSEGGGQETQYF
TRBV6-5	.	TRBJ1-2	TRBD1	12	TGTGCCAGCAGACAGGGGATCTATGGCTACACCTTC	CASRQGIYGYTF
TRBV9	.	TRBJ2-3	.	15	TGTGCCAGCAGCGCCAATAGCGGATTCACAGATACGCAGTATTTT	CASSANSGFTDTQYF
TRBV15	once	TRBJ1-5	.	13	TGTGCCACCAGCTTAAAAGAGGATCAGCCCCAGCATTTT	CATSLKEDQPQHF
TRBV3-1/TRBV3-2	.	TRBJ1-6	.	14	TGTGCCAGCACGCGACAGGTGAGGGGTTCACCCCTCCACTTT	CASTRQVRGSPLHF
TRBV4-1	.	TRBJ1-2	.	15	TGCGCCAGCAGCCGCGGACAGTCCGTTAGCTATGGCTACACCTTC	CASSRGQSVSYGYTF
TRBV20-1	.	TRBJ1-1	.	11	TGCAGTGCTGACTGGGACACTGAAGCTTTCTTT	CSADWDTEAFF
TRBV5-8	once	TRBJ1-5	.	15	TGTGCCAGCAGCTTGAACGGACAAAGCAATCAGCCCCAGCATTTT	CASSLNGQSNQPQHF
TRBV7-3	.	TRBJ1-1	TRBD1	15	TGTGCCAGCAGCCCCAATACAGGGGCGAACACTGAAGCTTTCTTT	CASSPNTGANTEAFF
TRBV3-1/TRBV3-2	.	TRBJ1-2	.	11	TGTGCCGCGGGGGCGGGAAATGGCTACACCTTC	CAAGAGNGYTF
TRBV28	.	TRBJ1-5	.	14	TGTGCCAGCAGGGCGGGAAGGGGCAATCAGCCCCAGCATTTT	CASRAGRGNQPQHF
TRBV27	few	TRBJ2-1	.	15	TGTGCCAGCAGTTTGGATGAGCGGGCCTACAATGAGCAGTTCTTC	CASSLDERAYNEQFF
TRBV2	.	TRBJ1-1	.	13	TGTGCCAGCAGTGAACCCCTTGATCGCGGAGCTTTCTTT	CASSEPLDRGAFF